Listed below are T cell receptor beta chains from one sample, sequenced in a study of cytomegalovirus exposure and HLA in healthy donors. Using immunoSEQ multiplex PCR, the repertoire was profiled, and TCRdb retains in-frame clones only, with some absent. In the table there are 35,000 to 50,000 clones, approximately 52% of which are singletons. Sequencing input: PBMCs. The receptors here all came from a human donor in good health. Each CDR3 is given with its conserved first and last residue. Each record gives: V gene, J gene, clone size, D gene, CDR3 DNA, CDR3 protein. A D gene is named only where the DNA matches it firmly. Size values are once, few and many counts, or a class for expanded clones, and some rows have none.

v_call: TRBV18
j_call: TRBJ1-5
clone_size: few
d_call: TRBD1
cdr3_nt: TGTGCCAGCTCCCAGGGGGCTGATCAGCCCCAGCATTTT
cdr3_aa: CASSQGADQPQHF

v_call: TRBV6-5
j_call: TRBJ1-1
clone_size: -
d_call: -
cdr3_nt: TGTGCCAGCAGTTACATGGCAGCTGAAGCTTTCTTT
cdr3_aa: CASSYMAAEAFF

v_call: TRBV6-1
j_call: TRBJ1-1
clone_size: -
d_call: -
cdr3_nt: TGTGCCAGCAGCCGCGTAGGGGACACTGAAGCTTTCTTT
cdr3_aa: CASSRVGDTEAFF

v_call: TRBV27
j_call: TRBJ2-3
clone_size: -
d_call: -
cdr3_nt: TGTGCCAGCAGTCCGGCGGAGGGGAGCACAGATACGCAGTATTTT
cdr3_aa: CASSPAEGSTDTQYF

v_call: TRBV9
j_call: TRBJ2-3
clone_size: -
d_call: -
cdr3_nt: TGTGCCAGCAGCGTTGGGGGCGGGGGAAGGGCAGATACGCAGTATTTT
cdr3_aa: CASSVGGGGRADTQYF

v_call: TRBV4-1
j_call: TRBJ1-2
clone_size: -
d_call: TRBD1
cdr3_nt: TGCGCCAGCAGCCAGTTCGGGACAGGCTTGGTTGGCTACACCTTC
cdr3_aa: CASSQFGTGLVGYTF

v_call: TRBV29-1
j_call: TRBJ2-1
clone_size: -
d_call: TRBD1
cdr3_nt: TGCAGCGTCGGCCCCGGGACAGGGCGAAATGAGCAGTTCTTC
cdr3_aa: CSVGPGTGRNEQFF

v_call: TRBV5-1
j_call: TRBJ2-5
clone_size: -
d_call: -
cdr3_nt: TGCGCCAGCAGCACGACTAGGGGACCGGAGACCCAGTACTTC
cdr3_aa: CASSTTRGPETQYF

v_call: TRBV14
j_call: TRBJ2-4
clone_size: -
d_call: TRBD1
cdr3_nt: TGTGCCAGCAGCCATGCGGGGACAGGGAAAGACATTCAGTACTTC
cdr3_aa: CASSHAGTGKDIQYF

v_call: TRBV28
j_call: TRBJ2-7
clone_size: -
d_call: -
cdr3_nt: TGTGCCAGCAGTTTTGGGGCAGGGTGGGGCGAGCAGTACTTC
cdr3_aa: CASSFGAGWGEQYF

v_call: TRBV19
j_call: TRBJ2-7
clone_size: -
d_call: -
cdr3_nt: TGTGCCAGTAGTATAGGACGGGGATCCTACGAGCAGTACTTC
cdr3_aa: CASSIGRGSYEQYF

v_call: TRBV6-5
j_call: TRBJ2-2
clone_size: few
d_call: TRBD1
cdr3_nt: TGTGCCAGCAGTTACAGACAGGGTCAAGGGGAGCTGTTTTTT
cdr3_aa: CASSYRQGQGELFF

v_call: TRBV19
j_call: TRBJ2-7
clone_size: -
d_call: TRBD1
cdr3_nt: TGTGCCAGTAGTATCGGGACAGGGTCTGGCGAGCAGTACTTC
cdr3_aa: CASSIGTGSGEQYF

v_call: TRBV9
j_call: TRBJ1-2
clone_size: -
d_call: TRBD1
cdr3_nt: TGTGCCAGCAGCGCCCAAACAGGGGCCTATGGCTACACCTTC
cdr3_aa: CASSAQTGAYGYTF

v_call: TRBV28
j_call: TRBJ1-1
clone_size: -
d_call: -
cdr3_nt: TGTGCCAGCAGTGCATATAGGACCGGGGGCACTGAAGCTTTCTTT
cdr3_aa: CASSAYRTGGTEAFF

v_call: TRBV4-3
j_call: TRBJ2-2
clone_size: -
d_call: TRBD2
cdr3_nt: TGCGCCAGCAGCCAAACTAGCGACCACACCGGGGAGCTGTTTTTT
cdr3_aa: CASSQTSDHTGELFF

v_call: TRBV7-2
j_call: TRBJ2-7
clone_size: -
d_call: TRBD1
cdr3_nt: TGTGCCAGCAGCACGGGGACAGGGGGCTTGGGCGAGCAGTACTTC
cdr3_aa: CASSTGTGGLGEQYF

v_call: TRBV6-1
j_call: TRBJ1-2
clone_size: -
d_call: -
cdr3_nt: TGTGCCAGCAGATCAGAGGTCGGGGGATATGGCTACACCTTC
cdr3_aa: CASRSEVGGYGYTF

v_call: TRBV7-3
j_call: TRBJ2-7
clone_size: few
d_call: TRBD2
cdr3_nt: TGTGCCAGCAGCTTGTCACGGGAGGCCGAGCAGTACTTC
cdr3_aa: CASSLSREAEQYF

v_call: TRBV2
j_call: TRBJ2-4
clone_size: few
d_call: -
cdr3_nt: TGTGCCAGCAGTGAGCAGGGCCTTCGACTAGCCAAAAACATTCAGTACTTC
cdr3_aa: CASSEQGLRLAKNIQYF

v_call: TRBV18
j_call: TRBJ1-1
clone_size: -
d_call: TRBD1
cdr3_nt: TGTGCCAGCTCCCGTCCCGGGACAGGGAACCGGGAAGCTTTCTTT
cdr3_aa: CASSRPGTGNREAFF

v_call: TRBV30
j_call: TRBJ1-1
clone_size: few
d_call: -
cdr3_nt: TGTGCGCATAAAGAGGCCAGTTTCACTGAAGCTTTCTTT
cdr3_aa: CAHKEASFTEAFF

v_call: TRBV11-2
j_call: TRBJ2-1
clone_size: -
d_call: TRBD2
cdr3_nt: TGTGCCAGCAGCTTGAGCCGGGGGGGTGGGGAGCAGTTCTTC
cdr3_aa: CASSLSRGGGEQFF

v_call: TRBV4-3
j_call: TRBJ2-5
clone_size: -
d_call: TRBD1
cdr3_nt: TGCGCCAGCAGCCAAGATCGGGCTGGGACAGGCGAGACCCAGTACTTC
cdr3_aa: CASSQDRAGTGETQYF

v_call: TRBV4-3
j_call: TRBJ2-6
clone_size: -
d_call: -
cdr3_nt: TGCGCCAGCAGCCAGGGTCCTGAGGCAGGGGCCAACGTCCTGACTTTC
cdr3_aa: CASSQGPEAGANVLTF

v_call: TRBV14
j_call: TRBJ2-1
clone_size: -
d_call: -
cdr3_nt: TGTGCCAGCAGCCAAGAGCTATGGAAGGACGGGGTTTGGGATGAGCAGTTCTTC
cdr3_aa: CASSQELWKDGVWDEQFF

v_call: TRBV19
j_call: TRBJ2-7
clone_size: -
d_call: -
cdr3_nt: TGTGCCAGTAGTAGGATTCAGGGGAGTGGCTACGAGCAGTACTTC
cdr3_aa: CASSRIQGSGYEQYF

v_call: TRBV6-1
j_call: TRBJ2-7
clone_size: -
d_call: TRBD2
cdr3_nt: TGTGCCAGCAGTGAACTGACTAGCGGGAAGTACGAGCAGTACTTC
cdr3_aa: CASSELTSGKYEQYF

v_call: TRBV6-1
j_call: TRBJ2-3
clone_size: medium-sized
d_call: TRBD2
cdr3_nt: TGTGCCAGCGGCCTAGCGGGGGGCACAGATACGCAGTATTTT
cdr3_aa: CASGLAGGTDTQYF

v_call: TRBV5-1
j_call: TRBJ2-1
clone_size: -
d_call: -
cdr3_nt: TGCGCCAGCAGCTTAATTCCGGGAACAGAGAATGAGCAGTTCTTC
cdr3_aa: CASSLIPGTENEQFF

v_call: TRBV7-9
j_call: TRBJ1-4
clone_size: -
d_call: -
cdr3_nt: TGTGCCAGCAGCGATTGGTCAGGGGTTGCAACTAATGAAAAACTGTTTTTT
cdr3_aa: CASSDWSGVATNEKLFF

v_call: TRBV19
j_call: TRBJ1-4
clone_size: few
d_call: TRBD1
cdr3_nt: TGTGCCAGTACCATAACAGGGGTAGCAACTAATGAAAAACTGTTTTTT
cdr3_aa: CASTITGVATNEKLFF

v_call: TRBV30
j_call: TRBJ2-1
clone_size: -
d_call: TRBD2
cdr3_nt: TGTGCCTGGAGTGTATTCATGACTAGCGGGTACTACAATGAGCAGTTCTTC
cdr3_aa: CAWSVFMTSGYYNEQFF

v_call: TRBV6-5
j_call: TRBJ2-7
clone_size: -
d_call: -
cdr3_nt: TGTGCCAGCAGTTACCCACAGACCCTCGGCGAGCAGTACTTC
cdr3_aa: CASSYPQTLGEQYF

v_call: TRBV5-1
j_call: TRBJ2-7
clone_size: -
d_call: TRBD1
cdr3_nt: TGCGCCAGTAGCTTGGATGGGACAGGGAATCCTCGGGGCGAGCAGTACTTC
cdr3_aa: CASSLDGTGNPRGEQYF

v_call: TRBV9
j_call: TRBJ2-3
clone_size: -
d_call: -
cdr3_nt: TGTGCCAGCAGTCTTGGCACAGATACGCAGTATTTT
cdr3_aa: CASSLGTDTQYF